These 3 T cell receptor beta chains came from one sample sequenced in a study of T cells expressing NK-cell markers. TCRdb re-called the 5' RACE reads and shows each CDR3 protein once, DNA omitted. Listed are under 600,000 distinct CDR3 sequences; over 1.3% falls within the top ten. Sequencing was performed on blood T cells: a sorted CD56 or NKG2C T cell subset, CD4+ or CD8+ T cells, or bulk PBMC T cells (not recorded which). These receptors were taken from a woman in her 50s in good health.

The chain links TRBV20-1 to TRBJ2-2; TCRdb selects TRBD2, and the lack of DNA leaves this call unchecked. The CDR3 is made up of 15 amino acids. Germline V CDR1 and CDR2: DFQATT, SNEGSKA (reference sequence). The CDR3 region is CSARTGLAITGELFF.

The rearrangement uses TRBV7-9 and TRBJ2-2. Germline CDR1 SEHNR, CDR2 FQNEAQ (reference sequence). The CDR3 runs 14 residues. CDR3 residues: CASSSTAGTGELFF.

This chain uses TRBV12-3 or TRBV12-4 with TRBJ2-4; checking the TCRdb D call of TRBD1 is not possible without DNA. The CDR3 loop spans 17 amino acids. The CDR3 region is CASSHPGGDLVKNIQYF.